What follows are 2 T cell receptor beta chains derived from one specimen sequenced in a study of CD8+CD57+ T cells in acquired aplastic anemia. Patients chosen for sequencing had CD8+CD57+ cells that had expanded, as shown by flow cytometry. Genomic DNA constituted the template upon which TCR beta VDJ and CDR3 profiling was performed. TCRdb fed the reads into MiXCR, producing one record per CDR3 protein. The table lists approximately 180,000 distinct CDR3 sequences, less than 50% of them singletons, with more than 1.5% in the top ten. The sample taken for sequencing was sorted CD4+, CD8+, or CD8+CD57+ T cells (not recorded which) from PBMCs. These receptors originate from a human donor with aplastic anemia.

This clonotype appeared a few times. The J gene is TRBJ2-5, the V gene TRBV29-1; D remains unclear. The V and J ends lost 4 bases and 0 bases respectively, with 18 bases between them. Germline V CDR1 and CDR2: SQVTM, ANQGSEA. This CDR3 has 16 amino acids. DNA for the CDR3: TGCAGCGTTGGACGGCTAACTGGAACGAACCAAGAGACCCAGTACTTC. This sequence encodes CSVGRLTGTNQETQYF.

With respect to this clonotype: At one end the junction does not follow the germline gene, possibly because of a read error. The rearrangement links TRBV5-4 to TRBJ2-2; TRBD2 is a possible D gene (5 bases). CDR3 length equals 16 residues. Germline assignment: CDR1 SGHNT and CDR2 YYREEE (reference sequence). The CDR3 spells CASGSQTRANTGELLF. CDR3 in DNA: TGTGCCAGCGGCTCGCAGACACGAGCGAACACCGGGGAGCTGTTGTTT.